These 9 T cell receptor beta chains originate from one sample sequenced in a study of blood T cell repertoires in COVID-19. Profiling relied on immunoSEQ multiplex PCR, and the TCRdb table lists in-frame clones only, not all of them. The data show under 300,000 clones, roughly 85% seen once. Sequences were obtained from peripheral blood. These receptor sequences come from a young woman with acute or convalescent COVID-19.

The chain couples TRBV2 to TRBJ2-7, with 7 bases matching TRBD1. The CDR3 runs to 14 residues. V lost 3 bases to trimming and J lost 7 bases; unmatched junction nucleotides: 9. Germline V CDR1 and CDR2: SNHLY, FYNNEI. CDR3 sequence: CASSEIQGVREQYF. The CDR3 nucleotides are TGTGCCAGCAGTGAGATTCAGGGGGTGAGGGAGCAGTACTTC.

The rearrangement links TRBV15 to TRBJ1-4; possible D gene TRBD1, 6 bases. The V end was cut by 0 bases, the J end by 8 bases, with 13 bases between. The V gene's germline CDR1 is LNHNV and CDR2 YYDKDF (reference sequence). The CDR3 totals 15 residues. Here the CDR3 reads CATSRDTGNNEKLFF. DNA of the CDR3: TGTGCCACCAGCAGAGATACAGGGAATAACGAAAAACTGTTTTTT. Using reference TRBV15 and TRBJ1-4 for the parts outside the CDR3, the full variable domain is DAMVIQNPRYQVTQFGKPVTLSCSQTLNHNVMYWYQQKSSQAPKLLFHYYDKDFNNEADTPDNFQSRRPNTSFCFLDIRSPGLGDTAMYLCATSRDTGNNEKLFFGSGTQLSVL.

V and J are TRBV29-1 and TRBJ2-7; possibly TRBD1 for D (7 bases). The CDR3 covers 12 residues. From germline, CDR1 is SQVTM and CDR2 ANQGSEA. Trimming took 6 bases from V and 1 from J, leaving 10 bases between them. CDR3 DNA: TGCAGCGTCGGGGGACAGTCCTACGAGCAGTACTTC. The encoded protein is CSVGGQSYEQYF.

This clone showed up many times. This chain joins TRBV4-3 and TRBJ2-7; 7 positions match TRBD1. The V segment lost 4 bases and the J segment 5 bases; nucleotides outside the gene matches: 5. The CDR3 runs to 13 residues. The germline gives CDR1 LGHNA, CDR2 YSLEER. The DNA for the CDR3 is TGCGCCAGCAGCCCAGAGGGGGCGGACGAGCAGTACTTC. Protein product: CASSPEGADEQYF.

The V gene is TRBV30, the J gene TRBJ1-6; 7 bases align to TRBD1. Germline values: CDR1 GTSNPN, CDR2 SVGIG (reference sequence). There are 15 residues in the CDR3. V lost 1 base to trimming and J lost 7 bases; unmatched junction nucleotides: 7. The CDR3 protein is CAWSALDRINSPLHF. The CDR3 DNA sequence: TGTGCCTGGAGTGCCCTGGACAGGATAAATTCACCCCTCCACTTT.

The rearrangement joins TRBV2 to TRBJ2-7; 7 nucleotides agree with TRBD1. Germline CDR1 reads SNHLY; CDR2 reads FYNNEI. V dropped 5 bases and J dropped 0; count of bases not matched to a gene: 7. CDR3 size: 15 residues. DNA for the CDR3: TGTGCCAGCAGTAGAGACAGGGTGAGCTCCTACGAGCAGTACTTC. This gives the protein CASSRDRVSSYEQYF.

The chain recombines TRBV19 with TRBJ1-5, with 9 bases that match TRBD1. Germline V CDR1 and CDR2: LNHDA, SQIVND (reference sequence). V gave up 4 bases and J gave up 4 bases; unmatched junction bases: 8. The CDR3 runs to 16 residues. For the CDR3, the DNA is TGTGCCAGTAGTAGGGACAGGGTCCCCTCGAATCAGCCCCAGCATTTT. This codes for CASSRDRVPSNQPQHF.

A few counts support this clone. The V call is TRBV3-1 (or the pseudogene TRBV3-2), the J call TRBJ1-2; the D gene is possibly TRBD1 (5 bases). The CDR3 covers 17 residues. Germline CDR1 reads LGHDT; CDR2 reads YNNKEL (reference sequence). The ends were cut back, 2 bases at V and 4 bases at J, with 20 bases in the middle. CDR3 nucleotides: TGTGCCAGCAGCCAAAGACCAGGGCCGCGAAAGAGCTATGGCTACACCTTC. It encodes CASSQRPGPRKSYGYTF.

The V and J genes are TRBV24-1 and TRBJ2-4; tentatively, D is TRBD1 (6 bases). V lost 6 bases and J lost 1, with 24 bases in between. Looked up from germline, CDR1 is KGHDR and CDR2 is SFDVKD. The CDR3 spans 19 residues. CDR3 sequence (DNA): TGTGCCACCAGTTTACTCAGGGGACCCCCTCCTTATGCCAAAAACATTCAGTACTTC. As protein: CATSLLRGPPPYAKNIQYF.